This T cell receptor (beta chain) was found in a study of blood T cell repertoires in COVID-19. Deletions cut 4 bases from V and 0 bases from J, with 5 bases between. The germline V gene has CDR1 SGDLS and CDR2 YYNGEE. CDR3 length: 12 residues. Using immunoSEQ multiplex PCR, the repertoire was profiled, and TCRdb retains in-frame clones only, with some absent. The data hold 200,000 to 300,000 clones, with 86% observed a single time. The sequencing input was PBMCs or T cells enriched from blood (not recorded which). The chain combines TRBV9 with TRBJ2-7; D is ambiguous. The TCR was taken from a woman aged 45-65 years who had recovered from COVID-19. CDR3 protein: CASSQNSYEQYF. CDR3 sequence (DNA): TGTGCCAGCAGCCAGAACTCCTACGAGCAGTACTTC.